The subject of this entry is one T cell receptor (beta chain). The primer mix had 60 Vbeta and 13 Jbeta primers. Repertoires were generated with immunoSEQ multiplex PCR, while TCRdb's copy carries only in-frame clones and drops some. The data show about 140,000 clones, around 80% seen once. V was cut by 6 bases and J by 6 bases, with 9 bases left in between. The V gene's germline CDR1 is KGHSH and CDR2 LQKENI. This CDR3 is 11 amino acids long. This entry comes from a study of cytomegalovirus exposure and HLA in healthy donors. All donors participated as healthy donors of bone marrow. V usage is TRBV18 and J usage is TRBJ2-7; perhaps TRBD1 as D (6 bases). Sequencing input: PBMCs. The TCR originated in a female donor in good health and CMV-seronegative. The DNA for the CDR3 is TGTGCCAGCTCGCAGGGGTCCGAGCAGTACTTC. Protein product: CASSQGSEQYF. Based on the CDR3 plus reference TRBV18 and TRBJ2-7, the full variable domain is NAGVMQNPRHLVRRRGQEARLRCSPMKGHSHVYWYRQLPEEGLKFMVYLQKENIIDESGMPKERFSAEFPKEGPSILRIQQVVRGDSAAYFCASSQGSEQYFGPGTRLTVT.